The clone carrying this T cell receptor (beta chain) came up a few times. This sample stems from a study of blood T cell repertoires in COVID-19. About the research overall: The United States, Italy and Spain were the sources of the acute and convalescent COVID-19 samples. PBMCs, B-cell-depleted T cells, or T cells were the source of the cDNA or gDNA that made up the material.

Per the original methods: Reference gene primer amplification gave estimated nucleated cell counts. Assay used: immunoSEQ multiplex PCR; TCRdb lists only in-frame clones, some missing. V and J calls and clone size are given by that table; D and trimming were obtained from the DNA. The sample consists of over 150,000 clones, approximately 81% of them appearing once. V shed 5 bases, J shed 3 bases, and the junction held 12 bases outside the gene matches. Germline V lookup: CDR1 SGHTA, CDR2 FQGNSA. The CDR3 has 18 residues. The TCR comes from a woman older than 75 with active or convalescent COVID-19. The sequencing sample was made of peripheral blood. The V and J genes are TRBV7-2 and TRBJ2-2, with 10 bases matching TRBD2. The CDR3 region has the DNA TGTGCCAGCAGCCCTACAAGCGGGAGGGCCTCGGACACCGGGGAGCTGTTTTTT. Amino acids: CASSPTSGRASDTGELFF.